The present entry profiles one T cell receptor (beta chain) with its context. No antigen is known for it. The junction does not match germline at one end; this may be a read error. The entry originates in a study of OX40 agonist ivuxolimab in advanced cancers. As for the study in general: Patients' therapy was ivuxolimab, an antibody that acts as an agonist of OX40 (CD134). Those enrolled were roughly 80% male, with a mean age of around 60 years and ages from roughly 20 to 90. Study-level points and caveats: Partly responding patients at 0.1-3.0 mg/kg showed some of the smallest clonal expansion.

In germline, CDR1 is LNHDA, CDR2 SQIVND (reference sequence). The CDR3 totals 13 residues. Produced via immunoSEQ multiplex PCR; TCRdb's table is partial and in-frame only. Counted here are around 92,000 clones, approximately 94% occurring once; the ten biggest clones make up roughly 0.17%. The V and J genes are TRBV19 and TRBJ2-7; possible D gene TRBD2, 6 bases. This specimen consisted of CD4+ or CD8+ T cells sorted from blood, obtained in a trial of the OX40 agonist ivuxolimab. The source of this sequence is an adult with an advanced solid tumor such as melanoma, head and neck, liver or kidney cancer. CDR3 sequence (DNA): TGTGCCAGTAGTATAGATTTAGGGTTGGACTACCGATTC. It codes for CASSIDLGLDYRF.